Detailed here is one TCR beta chain. Its cognate antigen is unknown. The data belong to a study of lymphopenia after photon versus proton radiotherapy. This table comes from immunoSEQ multiplex PCR, and its TCRdb copy is limited to in-frame clones, with some not included. The sample yields some 41,000 clones, around 84% seen once. V trimming: 6 bases; J trimming: 7 bases; junction bases outside the gene matches: 5. This CDR3 is 12 amino acids long. Germline V lookup: CDR1 SNHLY, CDR2 FYNNEI. Study outcomes and limitations: After lymphocyte nadir, photon-treated repertoires showed oligoclonal expansion, especially CD8+ Temra. Better survival with proton therapy was suggested as possible, not demonstrated.

The chain links TRBV2 to TRBJ1-1; the match to TRBD1 covers 7 bases. This sequence was found in a woman aged 70-85 years with pancreatic cancer. Some clones in this sample may be carry-over from other donors' samples. Sequencing was performed on peripheral blood, taken from a patient treated with proton-based radiotherapy. In nucleotides, the CDR3 is TGTGCCAGCAGCAAGCGGACAGGTGAAGCTTTCTTT. This gives the protein CASSKRTGEAFF.